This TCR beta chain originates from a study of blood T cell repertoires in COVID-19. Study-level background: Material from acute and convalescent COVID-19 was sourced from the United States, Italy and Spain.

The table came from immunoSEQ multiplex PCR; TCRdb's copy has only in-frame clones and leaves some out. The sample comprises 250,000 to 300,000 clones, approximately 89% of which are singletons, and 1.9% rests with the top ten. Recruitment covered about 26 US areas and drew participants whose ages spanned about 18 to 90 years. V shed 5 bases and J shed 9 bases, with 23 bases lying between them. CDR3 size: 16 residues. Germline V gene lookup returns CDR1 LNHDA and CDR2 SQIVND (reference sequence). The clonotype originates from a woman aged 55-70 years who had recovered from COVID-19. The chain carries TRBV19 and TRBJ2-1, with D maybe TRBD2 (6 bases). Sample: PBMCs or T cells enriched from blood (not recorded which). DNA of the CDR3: TGTGCCAGTAGTGAAATTAGCGGCCGTGGGGCTACTGAGCAGTTCTTC. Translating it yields CASSEISGRGATEQFF.